Shown below are 10 T cell receptor beta chains from a single sample sequenced in a study of spatial heterogeneity in lung cancer. Time point defined: sample taken at primary tumor resection. Sequencing was performed on whole RNA extracted from tumor and nontumor lung tissue, or from frozen PBMC, and the material was left unsorted. TCRdb recomputed calls from the 5' RACE reads with MiXCR, one row per CDR3 protein. The repertoire includes about 44,000 distinct CDR3 sequences, about 13% of them detected once, and 55% to 60% sits in the top ten. Sequencing was performed on PBMCs, taken at surgery. These receptors all come from a male donor with early-stage non-small cell lung cancer.

The chain combines TRBV20-1 with TRBJ2-3, with TRBD2 matching 9 bases. V lost 5 bases and J lost 1; bases outside the gene matches: 4. In germline, CDR1 is DFQATT, CDR2 SNEGSKA (reference sequence). This CDR3 has 14 residues. The CDR3 DNA is TGCAGTGCTTATAGCGGGAGCGGCACAGATACGCAGTATTTT. It encodes CSAYSGSGTDTQYF.

In this sample, this clonotype turned up a few times. The CDR3 DNA follows: TGTGCCAGCAGTGTGGAACGGGGGGGCACCGGGGAGCTGTTTTTT. Translating it yields CASSVERGGTGELFF. The rearrangement joins TRBV2 to TRBJ2-2; TRBD2 matches at 8 bases. The trim removed 4 bases at V and 4 bases at J, leaving 5 bases unmatched. This CDR3 comprises 15 residues. In germline, CDR1 is SNHLY, CDR2 FYNNEI.

On this clonotype itself: Since a much larger clone is just one base distant, this may be a read error. The rearrangement links TRBV4-2 to TRBJ2-7; 10 bases agree with TRBD2. The CDR3 sequence is 16 residues long. Germline V gene sequence: CDR1 LGHNA, CDR2 YNFKEQ. CDR3 residues: CANSQDRLAGDYEQYF. CDR3 bases: TGTGCCAACAGCCAAGATAGGCTAGCGGGGGATTACGAGCAGTACTTC.

This clonotype has a handful of counts. Compared with germline, one end of the junction differs, possibly owing to a read error. This chain uses TRBV7-7 with TRBJ2-7; D is possibly TRBD1 or TRBD2 (5 bases each). CDR1 and CDR2 from the germline V gene are SSHAT and FNYEAQ (reference sequence). CDR3 size: 17 residues. This CDR3 reads CASSLGLGPPNYHEQYF. CDR3 nucleotides: TGTGCTAGCAGCTTAGGACTGGGACCCCCGAACTACCACGAGCAGTACTTC. The variable domain in full, with the rest retrieved from reference TRBV7-7 and TRBJ2-7, is GAGVSQSPRYKVTKRGQDVTLRCDPISSHATLYWYQQALGQGPEFLTYFNYEAQPDKSGLPSDRFSAERPEGSISTLTIQRTEQRDSAMYRCASSLGLGPPNYHEQYFGPGTRLTVT.

This rearrangement joins TRBV20-1 to TRBJ2-3; 8 bases fit TRBD2. CDR3 length: 11 residues. CDR1 is DFQATT, CDR2 SNEGSKA, per germline (reference sequence). V lost 6 bases, J lost 7 bases, and 3 bases stayed unmatched. CDR3: CSARLANTQYF. In nucleotides, the CDR3 is TGCAGTGCAAGACTAGCGAATACGCAGTATTTT.

The chain uses TRBV13 and TRBJ1-3; D gene uncertain. The CDR3 totals 13 residues. Deletions cut 5 bases from V and 4 bases from J, with 9 bases between. Looked up from germline, CDR1 is PRHDT and CDR2 is FYEKMQ (reference sequence). The CDR3 DNA is TGTGCCAGCAGCCTTTTTGCCGGAAACACCATATATTTT. The encoded protein is CASSLFAGNTIYF.

The V call is TRBV5-5, the J call TRBJ1-4; D may be TRBD1 (6 bases). There are 16 residues in the CDR3. Looked up from germline, CDR1 is SGHKS and CDR2 is YYEKEE (reference sequence). The V and J ends lost 0 bases and 6 bases respectively, with 15 bases between them. The DNA for the CDR3 is TGTGCCAGCAGCTTGGCCAACTTGGGACAAGATGAAAAACTGTTTTTT. It translates to CASSLANLGQDEKLFF. Using reference TRBV5-5 and TRBJ1-4 for the parts outside the CDR3, the full variable domain is DAGVTQSPTHLIKTRGQQVTLRCSPISGHKSVSWYQQVLGQGPQFIFQYYEKEERGRGNFPDRFSARQFPNYSSELNVNALLLGDSALYLCASSLANLGQDEKLFFGSGTQLSVL.

V gene TRBV27 combines with J gene TRBJ2-5; the D is unclear. Germline values: CDR1 MNHEY, CDR2 SMNVEV (reference sequence). V lost 3 bases, J lost 6 bases, and 11 bases lay in between. The CDR3 sequence is 13 residues long. CDR3 in amino acids: CASSLARHQTQYF. CDR3 in DNA: TGTGCCAGCAGTTTGGCCCGACACCAGACCCAGTACTTC.

The rearrangement links TRBV6-6 to TRBJ1-1; D unclear. The germline V and J ends were trimmed by 2 bases and 9 bases, with 13 bases remaining between them. CDR3 length equals 13 residues. The germline gives CDR1 MNHNY, CDR2 SVGAGI (reference sequence). CDR3 nucleotides: TGTGCCAGCAGTTACACCCGGGAGCTCCAAGCTTTCTTT. Protein sequence: CASSYTRELQAFF.

The chain employs TRBV29-1 and TRBJ2-7, with 9 positions matching TRBD2. Germline trimming cut 0 bases from V and 0 bases from J; bases unmatched to any gene: 9. The CDR3 length is 17 residues. The germline gives CDR1 SQVTM, CDR2 ANQGSEA. CDR3 in DNA: TGCAGCGTTGAAGATTGGAGTAGCGGGAGACCCTCCTACGAGCAGTACTTC. Translating it yields CSVEDWSSGRPSYEQYF.